The clone carrying this T cell receptor (beta chain) was observed at least ten times. Its specificity is unknown. This entry comes from a study of identical twins. Addition of a universal primer site occurred through template switching, and cDNA carried unique molecular identifiers. MiXCR, run by TCRdb on the 5' RACE reads, gives a single entry per CDR3 protein. The data contain roughly 750,000 distinct CDR3 sequences, approximately 22% of them singletons. Study findings and constraints: Out-of-frame alpha sequences shared between twins exhibited an excess of low generation probability.

These data were likewise used in another study, on T cells expressing NK-cell markers. As that report states: Expanded NKG2C+ T cell clones were not confirmed as HCMV-specific.

The sequence was obtained from a woman aged 18-30 years in good health. Sequencing was performed on PBMCs.

In DNA form, the CDR3 reads TGCAGTGCTACCGTCGAGAACACTGAAGCTTTCTTT. This encodes CSATVENTEAFF. V gene TRBV20-1 combines with J gene TRBJ1-1; D ambiguous. This CDR3 is 12 amino acids long. V shed 4 bases and J shed 1 base, with 7 bases lying between them. The germline CDR1 and CDR2 sequences are DFQATT and SNEGSKA (reference sequence).